This T cell receptor (beta chain) was obtained from a study of beta chain features in type 1 diabetes. Germline V CDR1 and CDR2: SQVTM, ANQGSEA. The CDR3 extends over 13 amino acids. As to this clone: Its ends do not fully match the called genes, so a read error is possible.

The whole isolated RNA underwent reverse transcription, so sequencing captured expressed TCRB transcripts. Sequencing used immunoSEQ multiplex PCR; TCRdb keeps in-frame clones, though not all of them. The sample lists almost 250,000 clones; 11% to 15% were seen once. The sequencing sample was made of naive CD4+ T cells from blood. The rearrangement links TRBV29-1 to TRBJ1-1; 7 bases fit TRBD1. This sequence was found in a woman in her 40s in good health. The CDR3 sequence is CSVEDRGGSLSSF. The CDR3 region has the DNA TGCAGCGTTGAAGACAGAGGGGGCTCACTCTCGTCGTTT.